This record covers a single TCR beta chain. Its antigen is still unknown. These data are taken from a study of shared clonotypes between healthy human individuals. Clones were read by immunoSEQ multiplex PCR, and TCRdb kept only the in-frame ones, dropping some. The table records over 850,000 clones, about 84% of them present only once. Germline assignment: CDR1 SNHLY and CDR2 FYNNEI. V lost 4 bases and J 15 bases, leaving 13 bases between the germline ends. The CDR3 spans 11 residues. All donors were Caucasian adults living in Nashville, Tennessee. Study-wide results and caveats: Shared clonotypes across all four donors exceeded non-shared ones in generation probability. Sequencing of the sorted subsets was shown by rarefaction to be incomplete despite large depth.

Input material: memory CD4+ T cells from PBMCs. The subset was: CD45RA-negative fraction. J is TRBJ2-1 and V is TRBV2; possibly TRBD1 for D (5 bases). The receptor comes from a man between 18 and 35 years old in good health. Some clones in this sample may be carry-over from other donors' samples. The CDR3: CASSAGIGRFF. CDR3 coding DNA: TGTGCCAGCAGTGCAGGGATCGGCCGGTTCTTC.